Below, 30 T cell receptor beta chains from the same sample are listed, as sequenced in a study of blood T cells in healthy people across ages. Together with a sample-barcoded 5' primer, a J-beta primer mix was included in a second PCR lasting about 7 to 12 cycles. TCRdb itself ran the 5' RACE reads through MiXCR, one entry per CDR3 protein. The repertoire has 870,000 or so distinct CDR3 sequences, around 26% of them found once; the top ten carry 17%. Sample: blood. The origin of the receptors is a woman aged 80 or over in good health.

This clonotype occurred many times. The chain joins TRBV6-2 or TRBV6-3 to TRBJ2-3; D gene ambiguous. Germline CDR1 reads MNHEY; CDR2 reads SVGEGT. This CDR3 region has 16 residues. Trimming took 5 bases from V and 6 from J, leaving 21 bases between them. The CDR3 nucleotides read TGTGCCAGCAGTACACGAGGCAGTTCACCTACTGATACGCAGTATTTT. It yields the protein CASSTRGSSPTDTQYF.

Worth noting for this clonotype: One base away lies a much larger clone, so this may be a sequencing read error. The chain joins TRBV5-1 to TRBJ2-5; 8 nucleotides match TRBD1. V shed 0 bases and J 11 bases; nucleotides not matched to a gene: 21. Germline V CDR1 and CDR2: SGHRS, YFSETQ. CDR3 length equals 18 residues. CDR3: CASSLAGSGTGSYNEQYF. As DNA, the CDR3 is TGCGCCAGCAGCTTGGCCGGTTCCGGGACAGGTTCCTACAATGAGCAGTACTTC. Looking up the rest from reference TRBV5-1 and TRBJ2-5 gives the full variable domain: KAGVTQTPRYLIKTRGQQVTLSCSPISGHRSVSWYQQTPGQGLQFLFEYFSETQRNKGNFPGRFSGRQFSNSRSEMNVSTLELGDSALYLCASSLAGSGTGSYNEQYFGPGTRLLVL.

This clonotype was seen ten or more times. The V call is TRBV5-1, the J call TRBJ2-5; maybe TRBD1 (6 bases). There are 17 residues in the CDR3. V was clipped by 3 bases and J by 0 bases, with 18 bases between them. Germline assignment: CDR1 SGHRS and CDR2 YFSETQ. CDR3 protein: CASSSGAGATYQETQYF. Here the CDR3 DNA reads TGCGCCAGCAGCTCAGGGGCAGGGGCAACGTACCAAGAGACCCAGTACTTC.

The sample holds many counts of this clonotype. This rearrangement joins TRBV29-1 to TRBJ2-3, with D tentatively TRBD2 (6 bases). The germline gives CDR1 SQVTM, CDR2 ANQGSEA. This CDR3 is 12 amino acids long. The V end lost 3 bases, the J end lost 6 bases, and 10 bases lay between the germline ends. The CDR3 reads CSVDTAGDTQYF. DNA of the CDR3: TGCAGCGTTGATACCGCGGGGGATACGCAGTATTTT.

Comments on this clonotype: This could be a read error, since a much larger clone is one nucleotide away. The V call is TRBV7-8, the J call TRBJ1-2; 8 nucleotides agree with TRBD1. The germline V gene has CDR1 SGHVS and CDR2 FQNEAQ. The CDR3 is made up of 13 amino acids. The CDR3 DNA follows: TGTGTCAGCAGCCTCAGGGGGCTGGATGGCTACACCTTC. Its protein is CVSSLRGLDGYTF.

This clonotype has only a few counts. The junction departs from the called germline gene at one end, perhaps through a read error. The chain uses TRBV7-2 and TRBJ1-4, with D maybe TRBD1 (5 bases). The CDR3 totals 14 residues. Germline V CDR1 and CDR2: SGHTA, FQGNSA. CDR3 protein: CASSPGGINEKRFF. For the CDR3, the DNA is TGTGCCAGCAGCCCGGGGGGGATTAATGAAAAACGGTTTTTT.

V gene TRBV12-3 or TRBV12-4 combines with J gene TRBJ2-7, with D perhaps TRBD2 (5 bases). Trimming stripped 4 bases from V and 0 bases from J, with 13 bases between. CDR3 length equals 15 residues. Here the CDR3 DNA reads TGTGCCAGCAGTTCTCGTCTGGGGAGCTCCTACGAGCAGTACTTC. It is translated as CASSSRLGSSYEQYF.

This clonotype was found a few times. This chain joins TRBV12-3 or TRBV12-4 and TRBJ1-1, with unresolved D. The CDR3 is 15 amino acids. Trimming removed 4 bases at V and 3 bases at J, with 15 bases between. CDR3 region: CASSSLYPSDTEAFF. The CDR3 bases are TGTGCCAGCAGTTCCCTCTACCCCTCCGACACTGAAGCTTTCTTT.

The V call is TRBV9, the J call TRBJ2-7, with 12 positions matching TRBD1. This CDR3 is built from 16 residues. V gave up 3 bases and J gave up 0 bases; unmatched junction bases: 4. Germline V gene lookup returns CDR1 SGDLS and CDR2 YYNGEE. The CDR3 region has the DNA TGTGCCAGCAGCGCCTCGGGACAGGGGGCCTCCTACGAGCAGTACTTC. It specifies CASSASGQGASYEQYF.

Comment on this clonotype: It may be a read error: a sequence one base away is much more abundant. The V and J genes are TRBV27 and TRBJ2-6; 7 bases map to TRBD2. Trimming took 6 bases from V and 4 from J; bases not matched to a gene: 9. Germline V gene data show CDR1 as MNHEY and CDR2 as SMNVEV (reference sequence). The CDR3 has 16 amino acids. CDR3: CASSLNLAAGANVLTF. The CDR3 bases are TGTGCCAGCAGCCTCAATCTAGCGGCCGGGGCCAACGTCCTGACTTTC. Full variable domain (missing parts from reference TRBV27 and TRBJ2-6): EAQVTQNPRYLITVTGKKLTVTCSQNMNHEYMSWYRQDPGLGLRQIYYSMNVEVTDKGDVPEGYKVSRKEKRNFPLILESPSPNQTSLYFCASSLNLAAGANVLTFGAGSRLTVL.

A note on this clonotype: A much larger clone differs from this one at a single base, so this may be a read error. The rearrangement uses TRBV18 and TRBJ2-1; no firm D call. Germline lookup yields CDR1 KGHSH and CDR2 LQKENI. V lost 0 bases and J 2 bases, leaving 2 bases between the germline ends. This CDR3 spans 13 amino acids. CDR3 in DNA: TGTGCCAGCTCACCACCGACCTACAATGAGCAGTTCTTC. Translating gives CASSPPTYNEQFF.

This clonotype was picked up a small number of times. The V call is TRBV6-6, the J call TRBJ2-7, with TRBD1 matching over 11 bases. Germline CDR1 reads MNHNY; CDR2 reads SVGAGI (reference sequence). The V gene end was trimmed by 6 bases and the J gene end by 5 bases; junction bases not matched to a gene: 6. The CDR3 covers 14 residues. CDR3 DNA: TGTGCCAGCAGACCGGGACAGGGGGGCGACGAGCAGTACTTC. It is translated as CASRPGQGGDEQYF.

Regarding this clonotype: Given a much more abundant clone one base away, this may be a read error. The V gene is TRBV20-1, the J gene TRBJ1-6; D not resolved. This CDR3 has 13 residues. Per the germline V gene, CDR1 is DFQATT and CDR2 is SNEGSKA (reference sequence). Trimming took 4 bases from V and 8 from J, leaving 12 bases between them. CDR3 DNA sequence: TGCAGTGCTAAGGCTTTTGCCGATTCACCCCTCCACTTT. Translating gives CSAKAFADSPLHF.

Many counts were recorded for this clonotype. The chain carries TRBV29-1 and TRBJ2-1; 11 bases agree with TRBD2. Germline V gives CDR1 SQVTM, CDR2 ANQGSEA. The CDR3 contains 12 residues. V lost 5 bases to trimming and J lost 9 bases; unmatched junction nucleotides: 3. The CDR3 reads CSVPSGGIEQFF. The DNA for the CDR3 is TGCAGCGTTCCTAGCGGGGGGATTGAGCAGTTCTTC.

This clonotype was counted a few times. Compared with germline, one end of the junction differs, possibly owing to a read error. CDR3 DNA sequence: TGTGCCAGCTCACCACAGGGAAATGGGCAGTTCTTC. As protein: CASSPQGNGQFF. The J gene is TRBJ2-1, the V gene TRBV18, with D uncertain. Germline V gives CDR1 KGHSH, CDR2 LQKENI. CDR3 length: 12 amino acids.

Ten or more counts support this clonotype. The CDR3 region is CASSQNGNYGYTF. The CDR3, as DNA: TGTGCCAGCAGCCAAAACGGCAACTATGGCTACACCTTC. The chain recombines TRBV4-2 with TRBJ1-2; D unresolved. This CDR3 has 13 amino acids. V was cut by 2 bases and J by 2 bases, with 6 bases left in between. From germline, CDR1 is LGHNA and CDR2 YNFKEQ.

This clonotype was seen many times. The V call is TRBV29-1, the J call TRBJ2-1, with TRBD2 matching over 13 bases. The CDR3 runs 14 residues. J gave up 6 bases and V 6 bases, and 5 bases lay outside the gene matches. CDR1 is SQVTM and CDR2 is ANQGSEA in the germline V gene. CDR3: CSVQLAGGPNEQFF. The DNA for the CDR3 is TGCAGCGTGCAACTAGCGGGGGGGCCCAATGAGCAGTTCTTC.

This clonotype was seen ten or more times. The chain has TRBV12-3 or TRBV12-4 and TRBJ2-7; 7 bases fit TRBD2. This CDR3 comprises 15 residues. The V and J ends lost 5 bases and 6 bases, in that order; junction bases with no gene match: 13. Written as DNA, the CDR3 is TGTGCCAGCAGTCCCGGAGGAAGCGGGGCTCGCGAGCAGTACTTC. It yields the protein CASSPGGSGAREQYF.

V and J are TRBV20-1 and TRBJ1-3; 8 bases align to TRBD1. Trimming cost V 3 bases and J 8 bases; bases outside gene matches: 9. There are 14 residues in the CDR3. Germline CDR1 DFQATT, CDR2 SNEGSKA (reference sequence). The CDR3 region has the DNA TGCAGTGCTAGGTTGTCAGGGGGCAGAGACACCATATATTTT. Translation: CSARLSGGRDTIYF.

The chain has TRBV25-1 and TRBJ2-5; TRBD2 aligns across 11 bases. CDR3 size: 18 residues. Per germline, CDR1 MGHDK and CDR2 SYGVNS. V lost 6 bases to trimming and J lost 11 bases; unmatched junction nucleotides: 23. Here the CDR3 reads CASSSRLAGPGPLNEQYF. In nucleotides, the CDR3 is TGTGCCAGCAGCTCTAGACTAGCGGGGCCGGGACCCCTGAATGAGCAGTACTTC.

This clonotype was seen many times. This chain uses TRBV6-5 with TRBJ1-2, with 9 bases lining up with TRBD1. The length of the CDR3 is 14 residues. Trimming at V came to 0 bases and at J to 4 bases, leaving 0 bases not matched to a gene. CDR1 is MNHEY, CDR2 SVGAGI, per germline. CDR3 loop: CASSYSTGGYGYTF. Written as DNA, the CDR3 is TGTGCCAGCAGTTACTCGACAGGGGGCTATGGCTACACCTTC.

The sample holds many counts of this clonotype. The gene calls are TRBV7-8 and TRBJ1-5, with 10 positions matching TRBD1. The CDR3 is 15 residues long. Germline CDR1 SGHVS, CDR2 FQNEAQ. Trimming took 5 bases from V and 3 from J; bases not matched to a gene: 4. CDR3 loop: CASSLDRGYNQPQHF. The CDR3 coding sequence is TGTGCCAGCAGCCTGGACAGGGGGTACAATCAGCCCCAGCATTTT.

At least ten counts were recorded for this clonotype. This CDR3 is CASSSLRETGRDTQYF. In nucleotides, the CDR3 is TGTGCCAGCAGCAGCCTCCGGGAAACGGGCAGAGATACGCAGTATTTT. The J gene is TRBJ2-3, the V gene TRBV13; TRBD2 might be the D (5 bases). The CDR3 runs to 16 residues. From germline, CDR1 is PRHDT and CDR2 FYEKMQ (reference sequence). The ends were cut back, 5 bases at V and 5 bases at J, with 20 bases in the middle. The whole variable domain, remainder taken from reference TRBV13 and TRBJ2-3, is AAGVIQSPRHLIKEKRETATLKCYPIPRHDTVYWYQQGPGQDPQFLISFYEKMQSDKGSIPDRFSAQQFSDYHSELNMSSLELGDSALYFCASSSLRETGRDTQYFGPGTRLTVL.

In the case of this clonotype: Possible read error: a much larger clone is one base away. V usage is TRBV6-5 and J usage is TRBJ2-1, with a tentative D call TRBD2 (5 bases). The CDR3 is made up of 15 amino acids. The germline gives CDR1 MNHEY, CDR2 SVGAGI. Deletions cut 5 bases from V and 4 bases from J, with 15 bases between. The CDR3 sequence: CASSVGLGKYNEQFF. Written as DNA, the CDR3 is TGTGCCAGCAGTGTAGGACTGGGGAAATACAATGAGCAGTTCTTC.

The sample holds many counts of this clonotype. This chain connects TRBV6-5 to TRBJ2-7; D is unclear. The CDR3 has 11 amino acids. V dropped 7 bases and J dropped 3 bases, with 7 bases sitting between them. Germline V gene sequence: CDR1 MNHEY, CDR2 SVGAGI. The CDR3 sequence is CASMHLYEQYF. CDR3 sequence (DNA): TGTGCCAGCATGCACCTCTACGAGCAGTACTTC.

In this sample, this clonotype turned up many times. CDR3 nucleotides: TGTGCCAGCAGTGAAACGCAGGGAGAGTCCTACGAGCAGTACTTC. Its translation: CASSETQGESYEQYF. This chain links TRBV6-1 with TRBJ2-7; D may be TRBD1 or TRBD2 (5 bases each). Between the trimmed V and J ends, which lost 2 bases and 1 base, there was a span of 12 bases. CDR3 size: 15 residues. Germline CDR1 is MNHNS and CDR2 is SASEGT.

This clonotype was picked up many times. The rearrangement joins TRBV6-1 to TRBJ1-3, with no clear D. Germline CDR1 is MNHNS and CDR2 is SASEGT. CDR3 length: 17 residues. Trimming left V 6 bases short and J 2 bases short, with 20 bases between. The CDR3 DNA follows: TGTGCCAGCAGCGCAGGCCTCCACCCAGTGACTGGAAACACCATATATTTT. Translating gives CASSAGLHPVTGNTIYF.

Comments on this clonotype: Sequence at one end of the junction differs from germline and may be a read error. This rearrangement joins TRBV6-6 to TRBJ2-5; D is unresolved. Germline assignment: CDR1 MNHNY and CDR2 SVGAGI (reference sequence). The CDR3 has 14 amino acids. CDR3 in amino acids: CAISVVSQAETQYF. CDR3 DNA sequence: TGTGCCATCAGTGTGGTTAGCCAAGCAGAGACCCAGTACTTC.

This clonotype was detected many times. The CDR3 loop is CASRGYSGLAGGQGETQYF. The CDR3 bases are TGTGCCAGCCGAGGGTACTCTGGGCTAGCGGGGGGGCAGGGAGAGACCCAGTACTTC. The chain recombines TRBV12-3 or TRBV12-4 with TRBJ2-5; 12 nucleotides agree with TRBD2. The trim removed 8 bases at V and 4 bases at J, leaving 20 bases unmatched. This CDR3 is 19 amino acids long.

This clonotype was seen a few times. This rearrangement joins TRBV12-3 or TRBV12-4 to TRBJ2-2; D is unresolved. CDR3 length: 15 amino acids. With 2 bases removed from V and 4 bases from J, the gap between germline ends came to 11 bases. The CDR3 loop is CASSLTGRGTGELFF. The CDR3 DNA is TGTGCCAGCAGTTTAACCGGGCGTGGCACCGGGGAGCTGTTTTTT.